Below are 27 T cell receptor beta chains sequenced from a single sample in a study of CD8+ T cells in alopecia areata. Documented treatment: oral pan-JAK inhibitor, 5-10 mg twice daily. Extracted RNA was reverse transcribed into cDNA, the sequencing template. The data were produced by immunoSEQ multiplex PCR, yet TCRdb's version contains in-frame clones alone and is incomplete. This table holds under 150,000 clones, approximately 51% found once. The sequenced sample was CD4+ T cells sorted from blood, obtained at week 24, from a patient treated with tofacitinib. These receptors all come from a human donor with alopecia areata.

A few counts support this clone. This rearrangement joins TRBV29-1 to TRBJ2-1; D gene unclear. With 8 bases removed from V and 2 bases from J, the gap between germline ends came to 13 bases. CDR3 size: 13 residues. CDR1 is SQVTM, CDR2 ANQGSEA, per germline. The CDR3: CSSDGVPYNEQFF. CDR3 bases: TGCAGCTCTGATGGGGTACCCTACAATGAGCAGTTCTTC.

The CDR3 region is CSVEKGGGGYGYTF. The CDR3 nucleotides read TGCAGCGTTGAAAAGGGAGGGGGAGGCTATGGCTACACCTTC. V is TRBV29-1 and J is TRBJ1-2, with D perhaps TRBD1 (6 bases). V lost 2 bases and J lost 4, with 14 bases in between. The CDR3 is 14 amino acids. Germline V CDR1 and CDR2: SQVTM, ANQGSEA.

This chain links TRBV4-2 with TRBJ1-1; D uncertain. The germline V gene encodes CDR1 LGHNA and CDR2 YNFKEQ. The CDR3 runs 14 residues. Trimming pared 0 bases from V and 1 base from J, leaving 6 bases between. The CDR3 sequence is CASSQDYSNTEAFF. CDR3 bases: TGTGCCAGCAGCCAAGATTACTCGAACACTGAAGCTTTCTTT.

CDR3 protein: CASSPQGTGGHEQYF. The CDR3 DNA reads as TGTGCCAGCAGCCCTCAGGGGACAGGGGGACACGAGCAGTACTTC. The V gene is TRBV7-2, the J gene TRBJ2-7; TRBD1 matches 11 bases. Germline CDR1 and CDR2: SGHTA and FQGNSA. The CDR3 runs 15 residues. Germline trimming cut 5 bases from V and 5 bases from J; bases unmatched to any gene: 8. Based on the CDR3 plus reference TRBV7-2 and TRBJ2-7, the full variable domain is GAGVSQSPSNKVTEKGKDVELRCDPISGHTALYWYRQSLGQGLEFLIYFQGNSAPDKSGLPSDRFSAERTGGSVSTLTIQRTQQEDSAVYLCASSPQGTGGHEQYFGPGTRLTVT.

This clone was detected a few times. The chain has TRBV4-2 and TRBJ2-1; D is unresolved. Per the germline V gene, CDR1 is LGHNA and CDR2 is YNFKEQ. The V and J ends lost 0 bases and 7 bases respectively, with 7 bases between them. The CDR3 is made up of 13 amino acids. The CDR3 DNA reads as TGTGCCAGCAGCCAAGATAGGGTTAATGAGCAGTTCTTC. Translation gives CASSQDRVNEQFF.

The CDR3 DNA reads as TGTGCCAGCAGCCAGACTAGGAGTCAAGAGACCCAGTACTTC. Translating gives CASSQTRSQETQYF. The rearrangement links TRBV7-2 to TRBJ2-5; D might be TRBD2 (6 bases). The V end was cut by 5 bases, the J end by 2 bases, with 12 bases between. Germline assignment: CDR1 SGHTA and CDR2 FQGNSA. This CDR3 comprises 14 residues.

This clone was seen a handful of times. The chain couples TRBV2 to TRBJ1-5; D unclear. Trimming left V 1 base short and J 4 bases short, with 8 bases between. This CDR3 is 14 amino acids long. Germline V CDR1 and CDR2: SNHLY, FYNNEI. The CDR3 loop reads CASSEETVNQPQHF. CDR3 DNA sequence: TGTGCCAGCAGTGAAGAAACAGTTAATCAGCCCCAGCATTTT.

This sequence joins TRBV10-3 and TRBJ1-6, with TRBD1 identical over 8 bases. CDR1 and CDR2 (germline): ENHRY, SYGVKD. V shed 8 bases, J shed 8 bases, and the junction held 8 bases outside the gene matches. The CDR3 extends over 14 amino acids. CDR3 sequence: CAIRPGQAYSPLHF. The CDR3 nucleotides read TGTGCCATCCGGCCGGGACAGGCCTATTCACCCCTCCACTTT.

This rearrangement joins TRBV7-9 to TRBJ2-3; maybe TRBD2 (5 bases). In germline, CDR1 is SEHNR, CDR2 FQNEAQ (reference sequence). V shed 3 bases and J shed 0 bases, with 10 bases lying between them. The CDR3 has 15 residues. The CDR3 is CASSFMGASTDTQYF. CDR3 coding DNA: TGTGCCAGCAGCTTTATGGGAGCTAGCACAGATACGCAGTATTTT. The variable domain in full, completed from reference TRBV7-9 and TRBJ2-3, reads DTGVSQNPRHKITKRGQNVTFRCDPISEHNRLYWYRQTLGQGPEFLTYFQNEAQLEKSRLLSDRFSAERPKGSFSTLEIQRTEQGDSAMYLCASSFMGASTDTQYFGPGTRLTVL.

The chain combines TRBV7-2 with TRBJ2-3; 8 bases match TRBD2. The CDR3 covers 15 residues. The V gene end was trimmed by 4 bases and the J gene end by 3 bases; junction bases not matched to a gene: 6. Germline CDR1 reads SGHTA; CDR2 reads FQGNSA. In nucleotides, the CDR3 is TGTGCCAGCAGCTCGCGGGGGGCGGGTACAGATACGCAGTATTTT. As protein: CASSSRGAGTDTQYF. Full variable domain (outside the CDR3, taken from reference TRBV7-2 and TRBJ2-3): GAGVSQSPSNKVTEKGKDVELRCDPISGHTALYWYRQSLGQGLEFLIYFQGNSAPDKSGLPSDRFSAERTGGSVSTLTIQRTQQEDSAVYLCASSSRGAGTDTQYFGPGTRLTVL.

This clone occurred a few times. This chain connects TRBV7-2 to TRBJ2-4, with 7 positions matching TRBD2. The germline gives CDR1 SGHTA, CDR2 FQGNSA. The CDR3 extends over 14 amino acids. J gave up 8 bases and V 4 bases, and 8 bases lay outside the gene matches. The chain's CDR3 is CASSSGGGEDIQYF. The CDR3 nucleotides are TGTGCCAGCAGCTCCGGTGGGGGGGAGGACATTCAGTACTTC.

This clone was found a few times. The V gene is TRBV7-9, the J gene TRBJ1-1; D unclear. This CDR3 region has 12 residues. CDR1 SEHNR and CDR2 FQNEAQ come from the germline V gene (reference sequence). Trimming shortened V by 2 bases and J by 0 bases, and 1 base separated the two germline ends. The CDR3 nucleotides are TGTGCCAGCAGCTTATTGAACACTGAAGCTTTCTTT. Translating gives CASSLLNTEAFF.

The chain employs TRBV9 and TRBJ1-6; D is perhaps TRBD1 (5 bases). The CDR3 extends over 15 amino acids. Looked up from germline, CDR1 is SGDLS and CDR2 is YYNGEE. Deletions cut 2 bases from V and 10 bases from J, with 16 bases between. CDR3 sequence reads: CASSVDGRDASPLHF. CDR3 nucleotide sequence: TGTGCCAGCAGCGTGGACGGCCGGGACGCGTCACCCCTCCACTTT.

This clone was seen more than once but under ten times. This chain links TRBV5-1 with TRBJ1-1, with D uncertain. Germline V gene sequence: CDR1 SGHRS, CDR2 YFSETQ. V was clipped by 7 bases and J by 1 base, with 8 bases between them. The CDR3 has 12 residues. The CDR3: CASRDGNTEAFF. The CDR3 DNA is TGCGCCAGCCGCGACGGGAACACTGAAGCTTTCTTT.

The chain links TRBV7-2 to TRBJ1-5; no firm D call. Between the trimmed V and J ends, which lost 2 bases and 6 bases, there was a span of 8 bases. Germline V CDR1 and CDR2: SGHTA, FQGNSA. The CDR3 is 13 residues long. The CDR3 spells CASSLTQSQPQHF. The CDR3 DNA reads as TGTGCCAGCAGCTTAACACAGAGTCAGCCCCAGCATTTT.

This clone occurred once. The rearrangement links TRBV28 to TRBJ1-2; TRBD1 aligns across 8 bases. After removal of 2 bases from V and 4 bases from J, the junction contained 3 bases not matched to a gene. Germline values: CDR1 MDHEN, CDR2 SYDVKM. The CDR3 loop spans 14 amino acids. The CDR3 protein is CASSLTQGAYGYTF. DNA of the CDR3: TGTGCCAGCAGTTTAACCCAGGGGGCCTATGGCTACACCTTC.

This clone appeared a single time. The CDR3 DNA is TGTGCCAGCAGTTTATACAACTATGGCTACACCTTC. Amino acid sequence: CASSLYNYGYTF. The J gene is TRBJ1-2, the V gene TRBV28; D remains ambiguous. The CDR3 consists of 12 residues. Trimming took 1 base from V and 2 from J, leaving 2 bases between them. Germline V gene lookup returns CDR1 MDHEN and CDR2 SYDVKM.

This clone was seen only once. The chain has TRBV4-3 and TRBJ1-3, with D unresolved. Trimming cost V 1 base and J 0 bases, with 7 bases left between them. CDR1 and CDR2 from the germline V gene are LGHNA and YSLEER. The CDR3 has 15 residues. The CDR3 spells CASSQVMRSGNTIYF. The CDR3 DNA reads TGCGCCAGCAGCCAAGTGATGCGCTCTGGAAACACCATATATTTT.

The V and J genes are TRBV7-6 and TRBJ2-1; no clear D. Germline assignment: CDR1 SGHVS and CDR2 FNYEAQ. This CDR3 contains 15 residues. Trimming took 0 bases from V and 7 from J, leaving 13 bases between them. CDR3 in amino acids: CASSLAHPPGNEQFF. The CDR3 DNA reads TGTGCCAGCAGCTTAGCGCACCCTCCGGGTAATGAGCAGTTCTTC.

There are a few counts of this clone. The CDR3 sequence: CASGHTTGGTQYF. The CDR3 DNA follows: TGTGCCAGCGGGCATACTACAGGCGGGACCCAGTACTTC. The chain couples TRBV25-1 to TRBJ2-5, with TRBD1 as a possible D gene (5 bases). The CDR3 covers 13 residues. With 8 bases removed from V and 7 bases from J, the gap between germline ends came to 17 bases. Germline CDR1 MGHDK, CDR2 SYGVNS.

V and J are TRBV7-3 and TRBJ1-6, with 9 bases aligning to TRBD1. The length of the CDR3 is 14 residues. Per germline, CDR1 SGHTA and CDR2 FQGTGA. The V and J ends lost 5 bases and 11 bases, in that order; junction bases with no gene match: 7. The CDR3 region is CASSPGQGWAPLHF. The CDR3 bases are TGTGCCAGCAGCCCCGGACAGGGGTGGGCACCCCTCCACTTT.

This clone showed up just a few times. The V gene is TRBV6-5, the J gene TRBJ2-7, with 9 bases identical to TRBD1. This CDR3 has 13 residues. CDR1 and CDR2 from the germline V gene are MNHEY and SVGAGI. V dropped 5 bases and J dropped 5; count of bases not matched to a gene: 4. The CDR3 protein is CASSLDRGDEQYF. CDR3 bases: TGTGCCAGCAGTCTCGACAGGGGGGACGAGCAGTACTTC.

The chain has TRBV7-8 and TRBJ2-5, with D hard to call. The CDR3 is made up of 15 amino acids. V was pared by 5 bases and J by 9 bases, with 22 bases between. CDR1 SGHVS and CDR2 FQNEAQ come from the germline V gene. The CDR3: CASSAPVAQAKAQYF. In DNA, the CDR3 is TGTGCCAGCAGCGCCCCCGTGGCCCAGGCTAAGGCCCAGTACTTC.

A few counts support this clone. The rearrangement uses TRBV29-1 and TRBJ1-1; D is unclear. V lost 6 bases, J lost 3 bases, and 14 bases lay in between. Germline CDR1 is SQVTM and CDR2 is ANQGSEA. This CDR3 has 13 amino acids. The CDR3 nucleotides read TGCAGCGTCCTCCGTTTTATGGACACTGAAGCTTTCTTT. It yields the protein CSVLRFMDTEAFF. The full variable domain, in which reference TRBV29-1 and TRBJ1-1 provide the parts outside the CDR3, is SAVISQKPSRDICQRGTSLTIQCQVDSQVTMMFWYRQQPGQSLTLIATANQGSEATYESGFVIDKFPISRPNLTFSTLTVSNMSPEDSSIYLCSVLRFMDTEAFFGQGTRLTVV.

This clone was found a few times. The chain joins TRBV29-1 to TRBJ1-1; TRBD1 might be the D (6 bases). The germline CDR1 and CDR2 sequences are SQVTM and ANQGSEA. The V end lost 7 bases, the J end lost 8 bases, and 23 bases lay between the germline ends. This CDR3 has 14 residues. The CDR3 here is CSAGGAGGPGEAFF. The CDR3 bases are TGCAGCGCCGGGGGAGCTGGGGGCCCGGGAGAAGCTTTCTTT.

The chain couples TRBV5-4 to TRBJ2-4; no definite D call. V was shortened by 3 bases and J by 0 bases, with 7 bases between the two germline ends. The CDR3 is made up of 14 amino acids. Looked up from germline, CDR1 is SGHNT and CDR2 is YYREEE (reference sequence). The CDR3 coding sequence is TGTGCCAGCAGCTACTGGGGAGCCAAAAACATTCAGTACTTC. It encodes CASSYWGAKNIQYF.

This clone appeared once. The chain is built from TRBV9 and TRBJ2-5, with D possibly TRBD2 on 5 matching bases. This CDR3 has 16 amino acids. Germline V CDR1 and CDR2: SGDLS, YYNGEE. The V end lost 0 bases, the J end lost 4 bases, and 16 bases lay between the germline ends. The CDR3 sequence: CASSVGAGVATETQYF. The CDR3 DNA follows: TGTGCCAGCAGCGTAGGGGCCGGGGTGGCTACAGAGACCCAGTACTTC.